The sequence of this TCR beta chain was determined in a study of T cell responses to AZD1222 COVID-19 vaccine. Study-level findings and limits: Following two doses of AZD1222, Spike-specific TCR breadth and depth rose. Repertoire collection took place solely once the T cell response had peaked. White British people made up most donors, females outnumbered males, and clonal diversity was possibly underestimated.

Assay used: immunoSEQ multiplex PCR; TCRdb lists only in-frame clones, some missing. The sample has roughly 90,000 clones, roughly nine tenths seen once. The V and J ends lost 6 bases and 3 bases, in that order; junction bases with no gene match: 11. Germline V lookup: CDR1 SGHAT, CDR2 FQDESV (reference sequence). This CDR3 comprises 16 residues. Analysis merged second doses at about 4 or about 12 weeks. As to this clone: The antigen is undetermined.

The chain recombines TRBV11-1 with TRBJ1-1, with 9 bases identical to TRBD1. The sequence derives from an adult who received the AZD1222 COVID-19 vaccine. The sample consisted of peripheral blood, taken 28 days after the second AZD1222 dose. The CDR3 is CASRPGQGLSHTEAFF. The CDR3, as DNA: TGTGCCAGCAGACCGGGACAGGGCCTCTCCCACACTGAAGCTTTCTTT.